This TCR beta chain was sequenced for a study of blood T cell repertoires in COVID-19. Overall study: Acute and convalescent COVID-19 samples came from the United States, Italy and Spain. Sources were T cells, B-cell-depleted T cells, or PBMCs; the material itself was cDNA or gDNA.

As handled by the study authors: Estimated nucleated cell counts came from reference gene primer amplification. Profiled with immunoSEQ multiplex PCR; TCRdb holds only in-frame clones, not every one. V and J calls and clone size are given by that table; D and trimming were obtained from the DNA. The data show a few hundred thousand clones, around 88% seen once. The TCR sequence derives from a man older than 75 with acute or convalescent COVID-19. Sequenced sample: peripheral blood.

CDR3 DNA: TGTGCCAGCAGTTTCATGTTTCTCAGGGGGACTGAAGCTTTCTTT. The encoded protein is CASSFMFLRGTEAFF. The rearrangement links TRBV6-2 or TRBV6-3 to TRBJ1-1, with TRBD1 matching 7 bases. Trimming cost V 4 bases and J 5 bases; bases outside gene matches: 10. The CDR3 runs 15 residues. Germline-derived CDR1 and CDR2 are MNHEY and SVGEGT.